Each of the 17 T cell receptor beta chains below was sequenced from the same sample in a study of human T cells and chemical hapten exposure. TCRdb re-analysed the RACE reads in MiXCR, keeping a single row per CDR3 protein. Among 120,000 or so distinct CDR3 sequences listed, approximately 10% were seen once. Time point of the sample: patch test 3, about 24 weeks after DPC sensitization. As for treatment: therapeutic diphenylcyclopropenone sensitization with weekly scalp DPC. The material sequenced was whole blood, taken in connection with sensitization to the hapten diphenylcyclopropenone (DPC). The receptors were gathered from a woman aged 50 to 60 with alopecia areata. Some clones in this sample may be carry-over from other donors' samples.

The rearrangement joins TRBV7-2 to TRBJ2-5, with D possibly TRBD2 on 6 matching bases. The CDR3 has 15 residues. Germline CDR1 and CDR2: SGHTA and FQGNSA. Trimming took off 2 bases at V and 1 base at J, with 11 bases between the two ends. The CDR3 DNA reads TGTGCCAGCAGCTTAACCCGGGGGACCCAAGAGACCCAGTACTTC. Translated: CASSLTRGTQETQYF.

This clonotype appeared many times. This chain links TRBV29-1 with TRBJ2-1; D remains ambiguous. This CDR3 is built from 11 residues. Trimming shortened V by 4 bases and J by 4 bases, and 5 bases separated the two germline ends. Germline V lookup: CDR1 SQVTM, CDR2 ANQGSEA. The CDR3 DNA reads TGCAGCGTTGTAGGTTACAATGAGCAGTTCTTC. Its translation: CSVVGYNEQFF.

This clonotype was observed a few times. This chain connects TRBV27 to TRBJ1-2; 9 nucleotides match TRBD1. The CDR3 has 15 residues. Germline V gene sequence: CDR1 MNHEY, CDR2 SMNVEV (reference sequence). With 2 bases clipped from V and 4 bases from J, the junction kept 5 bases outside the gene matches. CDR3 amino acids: CASSLSGTGFYGYTF. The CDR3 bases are TGTGCCAGCAGTTTAAGTGGGACAGGGTTCTATGGCTACACCTTC.

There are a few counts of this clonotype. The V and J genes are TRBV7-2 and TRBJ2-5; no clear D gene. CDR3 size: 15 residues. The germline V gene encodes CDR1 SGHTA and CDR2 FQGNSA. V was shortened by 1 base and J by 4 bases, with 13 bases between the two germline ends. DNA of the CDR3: TGTGCCAGCAGCTTAGATTCCACTCCTAGAGAGACCCAGTACTTC. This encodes CASSLDSTPRETQYF.

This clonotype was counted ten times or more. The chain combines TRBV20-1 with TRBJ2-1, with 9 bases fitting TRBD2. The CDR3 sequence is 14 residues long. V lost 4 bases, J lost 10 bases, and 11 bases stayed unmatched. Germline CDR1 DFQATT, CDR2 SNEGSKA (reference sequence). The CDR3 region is CSANSGLALGEQFF. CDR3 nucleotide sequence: TGCAGTGCTAACTCGGGACTAGCCCTCGGGGAGCAGTTCTTC.

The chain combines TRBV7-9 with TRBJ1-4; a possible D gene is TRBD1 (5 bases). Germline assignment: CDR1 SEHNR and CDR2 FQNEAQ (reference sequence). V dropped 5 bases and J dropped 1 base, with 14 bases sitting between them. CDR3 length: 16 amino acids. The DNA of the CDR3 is TGTGCCAGCAGCCCATGGATAGGGGAAACTAATGAAAAACTGTTTTTT. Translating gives CASSPWIGETNEKLFF.

This CDR3 is CASSGSGRSYEQYF. For the CDR3, the DNA is TGTGCCAGCAGTGGGTCAGGGCGTTCCTACGAGCAGTACTTC. J is TRBJ2-7 and V is TRBV6-2 or TRBV6-3; TRBD1 might be the D (5 bases). The germline CDR1 and CDR2 sequences are MNHEY and SVGEGT. The CDR3 consists of 14 residues. V was shortened by 5 bases and J by 1 base, with 12 bases between the two germline ends.

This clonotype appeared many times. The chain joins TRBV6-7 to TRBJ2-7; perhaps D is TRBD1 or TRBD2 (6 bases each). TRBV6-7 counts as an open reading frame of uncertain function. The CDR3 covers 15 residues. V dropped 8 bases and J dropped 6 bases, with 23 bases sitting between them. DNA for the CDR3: TGTGCCAGCCAGCCGGGACTCACAGGGCCCTCCGAGCAGTACTTC. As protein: CASQPGLTGPSEQYF.

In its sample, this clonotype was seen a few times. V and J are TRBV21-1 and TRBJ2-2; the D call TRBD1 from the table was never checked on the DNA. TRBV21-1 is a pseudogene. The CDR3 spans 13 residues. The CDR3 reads CARTGRRTGELFF. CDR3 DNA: TGTGCCAGAACCGGGAGACGGACCGGGGAGCTGTTTTTT.

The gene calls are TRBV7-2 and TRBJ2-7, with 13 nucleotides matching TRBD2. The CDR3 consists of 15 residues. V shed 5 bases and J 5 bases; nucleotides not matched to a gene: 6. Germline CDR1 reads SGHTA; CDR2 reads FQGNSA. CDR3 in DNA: TGTGCCAGCAGCCTCCGACTAGCGGGAGGCCACGAGCAGTACTTC. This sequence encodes CASSLRLAGGHEQYF.

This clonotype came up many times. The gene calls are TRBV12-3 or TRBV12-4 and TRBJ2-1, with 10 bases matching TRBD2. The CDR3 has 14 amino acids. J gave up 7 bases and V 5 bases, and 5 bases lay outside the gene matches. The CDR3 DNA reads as TGTGCCAGCAGTAGCGGGGGGGCCGGGAATGAGCAGTTCTTC. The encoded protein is CASSSGGAGNEQFF.

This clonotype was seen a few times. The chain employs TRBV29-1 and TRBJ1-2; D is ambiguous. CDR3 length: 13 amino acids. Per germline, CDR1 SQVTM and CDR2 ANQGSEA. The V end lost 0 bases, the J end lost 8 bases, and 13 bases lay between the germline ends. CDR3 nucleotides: TGCAGCGTTGAAGAGACCGCGCGGCCCGGCTACACCTTC. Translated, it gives CSVEETARPGYTF. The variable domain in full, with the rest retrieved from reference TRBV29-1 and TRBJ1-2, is SAVISQKPSRDICQRGTSLTIQCQVDSQVTMMFWYRQQPGQSLTLIATANQGSEATYESGFVIDKFPISRPNLTFSTLTVSNMSPEDSSIYLCSVEETARPGYTFGSGTRLTVV.

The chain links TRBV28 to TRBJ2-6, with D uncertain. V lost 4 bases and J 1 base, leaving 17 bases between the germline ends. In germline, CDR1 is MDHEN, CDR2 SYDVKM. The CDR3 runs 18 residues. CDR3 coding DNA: TGTGCCAGCAGTTCGCCCACTGTACGGCCGTCTGGGGCCAACGTCCTGACTTTC. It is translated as CASSSPTVRPSGANVLTF.

The CDR3 DNA sequence: TGTGCCAGTAGTATTGGGGACTCAGGCACCTACGAGCAGTACTTC. Its translation is CASSIGDSGTYEQYF. J is TRBJ2-7 and V is TRBV19, with a weak D call TRBD2 (6 bases). CDR1 LNHDA and CDR2 SQIVND come from the germline V gene (reference sequence). V was pared by 3 bases and J by 2 bases, with 14 bases between. CDR3 length: 15 amino acids.

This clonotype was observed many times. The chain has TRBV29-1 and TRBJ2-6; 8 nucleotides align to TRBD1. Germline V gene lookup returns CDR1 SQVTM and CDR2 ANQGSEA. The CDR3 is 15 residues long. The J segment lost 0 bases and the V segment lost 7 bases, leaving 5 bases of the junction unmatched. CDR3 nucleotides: TGCAGCGCAAGACAGGGGAGCTCTGGGGCCAACGTCCTGACTTTC. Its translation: CSARQGSSGANVLTF.

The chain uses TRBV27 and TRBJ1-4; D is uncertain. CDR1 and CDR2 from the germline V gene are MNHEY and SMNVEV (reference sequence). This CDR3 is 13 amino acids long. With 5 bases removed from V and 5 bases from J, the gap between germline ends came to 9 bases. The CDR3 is CASSRRENEKLFF. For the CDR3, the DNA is TGTGCCAGCAGTAGGAGGGAGAATGAAAAACTGTTTTTT.

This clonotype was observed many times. The CDR3 loop reads CASSSFASGRTDTQYF. The CDR3 DNA reads as TGTGCCAGCAGTTCCTTCGCTAGCGGGAGAACAGATACGCAGTATTTT. V and J are TRBV12-3 or TRBV12-4 and TRBJ2-3; 10 bases fit TRBD2. The CDR3 loop spans 16 amino acids. The J segment lost 3 bases and the V segment lost 4 bases, leaving 7 bases of the junction unmatched.